This TCR beta chain was documented in a study of response to subunit inactivated influenza vaccine. A single record per CDR3 protein comes from TCRdb applying MiXCR to the RT-PCR reads. The sample lists 500,000 or so distinct CDR3 sequences; approximately 15% were seen once. Study findings and constraints: The authors suggested that few new T cells are recruited per seasonal influenza vaccination.

With respect to this clonotype: What it binds is not known.

Germline lookup yields CDR1 DFQATT and CDR2 SNEGSKA (reference sequence). Trimming took off 5 bases at V and 4 bases at J, with 14 bases between the two ends. The CDR3 runs to 14 residues. This receptor was taken from a man aged 45-69 years who received an inactivated influenza vaccine. The chain combines TRBV20-1 with TRBJ2-2, with D perhaps TRBD2 (7 bases). Source: CD4+ T cells sorted from PBMCs, taken less than 30 months after vaccination. CDR3 loop: CSAGRDTLTGELFF. The CDR3 DNA reads TGCAGTGCTGGGAGGGACACCCTCACCGGGGAGCTGTTTTTT.